This passage covers 20 T cell receptor beta chains from one sample sequenced in a study of T cell changes during pregnancy in multiple sclerosis. Method: immunoSEQ multiplex PCR; TCRdb's copy keeps in-frame clones and lacks some. The repertoire includes almost 40,000 clones, 75% to 95% of them detected once, and under 0.4% sits in the top ten. This sample comprised CD4+ T cells from peripheral blood mononuclear cells, obtained in the third trimester of pregnancy. These receptors were obtained from a female donor in good health, enrolled as a control in a pregnancy study.

The CDR3 here is CASRSGTGPMNTEAFF. As DNA, the CDR3 is TGTGCCAGTCGATCCGGGACAGGACCTATGAACACTGAAGCTTTCTTT. The chain uses TRBV19 and TRBJ1-1; TRBD1 matches at 8 bases. Germline assignment: CDR1 LNHDA and CDR2 SQIVND (reference sequence). V lost 8 bases and J lost 0; bases outside the gene matches: 11. The CDR3 extends over 16 amino acids.

The J gene is TRBJ2-3, the V gene TRBV5-1; TRBD2 aligns across 12 bases. The CDR3 spans 15 residues. The germline gives CDR1 SGHRS, CDR2 YFSETQ. V lost 4 bases to trimming and J lost 4 bases; unmatched junction nucleotides: 4. CDR3 coding DNA: TGCGCCAGCAGCGCAGGACTAGCGGGGTCAGATACGCAGTATTTT. Residues: CASSAGLAGSDTQYF.

This clone was recorded once. The chain carries TRBV7-8 and TRBJ1-1; TRBD1 matches 10 bases. V shed 1 base and J 7 bases; nucleotides not matched to a gene: 9. Germline-derived CDR1 and CDR2 are SGHVS and FQNEAQ. The CDR3 loop spans 16 amino acids. The CDR3 loop is CASSLGQGASWGEAFF. CDR3 DNA sequence: TGTGCCAGCAGCTTAGGACAGGGGGCCAGTTGGGGTGAAGCTTTCTTT.

This chain's CDR3 is CASSTPAGGGNTIYF. The CDR3 DNA follows: TGTGCCAGCTCAACGCCTGCAGGGGGTGGAAACACCATATATTTT. The V and J genes are TRBV18 and TRBJ1-3, with 7 bases lining up with TRBD1. Trimming took 5 bases from V and 3 from J; bases not matched to a gene: 7. Germline values: CDR1 KGHSH, CDR2 LQKENI. The CDR3 totals 15 residues. Full variable domain (rest looked up from reference TRBV18 and TRBJ1-3): NAGVMQNPRHLVRRRGQEARLRCSPMKGHSHVYWYRQLPEEGLKFMVYLQKENIIDESGMPKERFSAEFPKEGPSILRIQQVVRGDSAAYFCASSTPAGGGNTIYFGEGSWLTVV.

Here the CDR3 DNA reads TGTGCCAGTAGTATAAAGACCGGGACTTTAGCTCAGCCCCAGCATTTT. Translation gives CASSIKTGTLAQPQHF. This chain links TRBV19 with TRBJ1-5, with a weak D call TRBD1 (5 bases). Germline V CDR1 and CDR2: LNHDA, SQIVND (reference sequence). The CDR3 extends over 16 amino acids. V was trimmed by 2 bases and J by 6 bases, leaving 17 bases between them.

The sample holds one count of this clone. This sequence joins TRBV27 and TRBJ1-1, with D maybe TRBD1 (5 bases). The V and J ends lost 0 bases and 0 bases respectively, with 14 bases between them. The CDR3 length is 17 residues. Germline V lookup: CDR1 MNHEY, CDR2 SMNVEV (reference sequence). The CDR3 protein is CASSLSQRGTLNTEAFF. The CDR3 coding sequence is TGTGCCAGCAGTTTATCGCAGCGGGGCACATTGAACACTGAAGCTTTCTTT.

This rearrangement joins TRBV6-6 to TRBJ1-2; D may be TRBD1 (6 bases). Germline V lookup: CDR1 MNHNY, CDR2 SVGAGI (reference sequence). The V end lost 4 bases, the J end lost 3 bases, and 15 bases lay between the germline ends. The CDR3 has 15 residues. CDR3 in DNA: TGTGCCAGCAGTTTCTCCGGGACATTTGACTATGGCTACACCTTC. Protein sequence: CASSFSGTFDYGYTF.

The CDR3 here is CASSPDRVRAFF. CDR3 coding DNA: TGTGCCAGCAGTCCGGACAGGGTGCGGGCTTTCTTT. V gene TRBV6-1 combines with J gene TRBJ1-1; 8 bases are a match to TRBD1. Germline V lookup: CDR1 MNHNS, CDR2 SASEGT. CDR3 length: 12 amino acids. Trimming took 5 bases from V and 11 from J; bases not matched to a gene: 7.

This chain connects TRBV5-1 to TRBJ2-1, with 12 bases matching TRBD2. With V trimmed by 3 bases and J by 7 bases, 5 bases remained unmatched. Germline-derived CDR1 and CDR2 are SGHRS and YFSETQ. The CDR3 extends over 15 amino acids. DNA for the CDR3: TGCGCCAGCAGCTCCCTAGCGGGAGGGCCTAATGAGCAGTTCTTC. Its translation is CASSSLAGGPNEQFF.

The chain carries TRBV6-6 and TRBJ2-1; 9 bases match TRBD1. V lost 5 bases, J lost 8 bases, and 10 bases stayed unmatched. The CDR3 is made up of 15 amino acids. Germline CDR1 reads MNHNY; CDR2 reads SVGAGI (reference sequence). CDR3 residues: CASSAAGTGMDEQFF. DNA of the CDR3: TGTGCCAGCAGTGCAGCCGGGACAGGGATGGATGAGCAGTTCTTC.

This chain connects TRBV6-5 to TRBJ2-1, with a possible D match to TRBD1 (7 bases). V was cut by 6 bases and J by 9 bases, with 12 bases left in between. Germline loops: CDR1 MNHEY, CDR2 SVGAGI. The CDR3 consists of 12 residues. The CDR3 loop reads CASSRGVGEQFF. CDR3 bases: TGTGCCAGCAGCAGGGGGGTGGGTGAGCAGTTCTTC.

The V and J genes are TRBV7-9 and TRBJ2-5; D perhaps matches TRBD2 (7 bases). V lost 0 bases to trimming and J lost 4 bases, with 15 bases between them. There are 16 residues in the CDR3. Germline CDR1 is SEHNR and CDR2 is FQNEAQ (reference sequence). The CDR3: CASSLASGGGRETQYF. The CDR3, as DNA: TGTGCCAGCAGCTTAGCGTCTGGGGGGGGCAGAGAGACCCAGTACTTC.

The chain is built from TRBV6-5 and TRBJ2-7, with 10 positions matching TRBD2. The V and J ends lost 7 bases and 1 base, in that order; junction bases with no gene match: 4. The length of the CDR3 is 14 residues. From germline, CDR1 is MNHEY and CDR2 SVGAGI. The chain's CDR3 is CASTPTSGSYEQYF. The CDR3 region has the DNA TGTGCCAGCACCCCGACTAGCGGGTCCTACGAGCAGTACTTC.

The chain links TRBV30 to TRBJ1-1, with D maybe TRBD1 (6 bases). CDR1 and CDR2 (germline): GTSNPN, SVGIG (reference sequence). The CDR3 length is 14 residues. Trimming removed 4 bases at V and 5 bases at J, with 17 bases between. In DNA form, the CDR3 reads TGTGCCTGGACACCTACAGGGTTAGGGACTGAAGCTTTCTTT. Its protein product is CAWTPTGLGTEAFF.

J is TRBJ2-1 and V is TRBV10-3; 8 bases align to TRBD2. Germline V gene lookup returns CDR1 ENHRY and CDR2 SYGVKD. The CDR3 length is 14 residues. The junction had 9 bases not matched to a gene; V was cut back by 4 bases and J by 10 bases. The CDR3: CAISGGGSGGEQFF. DNA of the CDR3: TGTGCCATCAGTGGCGGCGGGAGCGGGGGCGAGCAGTTCTTC.

CDR3 nucleotides: TGTGCCAGCAGCTTGGAGGTGGCTAGCACGGGCTCCTACGAGCAGTACTTC. Residues: CASSLEVASTGSYEQYF. The J gene is TRBJ2-7, the V gene TRBV5-4; tentatively, D is TRBD2 (5 bases). CDR1 is SGHNT, CDR2 YYREEE, per germline (reference sequence). V lost 0 bases, J lost 0 bases, and 16 bases lay in between. The CDR3 length is 17 residues.

The chain carries TRBV11-2 and TRBJ2-7; 8 nucleotides line up with TRBD2. After removal of 2 bases from V and 3 bases from J, the junction contained 6 bases not matched to a gene. CDR1 is SGHAT, CDR2 FQNNGV, per germline. CDR3 length: 15 amino acids. Here the CDR3 reads CASSLLAGGLYEQYF. CDR3 nucleotide sequence: TGTGCCAGCAGCTTACTCGCGGGGGGACTCTACGAGCAGTACTTC.

The V call is TRBV9, the J call TRBJ2-5; TRBD2 matches at 11 bases. The CDR3 has 16 residues. Looked up from germline, CDR1 is SGDLS and CDR2 is YYNGEE. With 3 bases clipped from V and 4 bases from J, the junction kept 8 bases outside the gene matches. The CDR3 loop reads CASSGGTSGGPETQYF. CDR3 sequence (DNA): TGTGCCAGCAGCGGGGGGACTAGCGGAGGCCCAGAGACCCAGTACTTC.

V and J are TRBV2 and TRBJ1-5, with TRBD1 matching over 8 bases. Trimming cost V 7 bases and J 2 bases; bases outside gene matches: 4. Germline V lookup: CDR1 SNHLY, CDR2 FYNNEI. CDR3 length equals 14 residues. CDR3 loop: CASTEGQGNQPQHF. The CDR3 region has the DNA TGTGCCAGCACTGAGGGACAGGGCAATCAGCCCCAGCATTTT.

V is TRBV11-2 and J is TRBJ2-1, with TRBD2 matching over 7 bases. The ends lost 0 bases at V and 14 bases at J; junction bases unmatched: 13. Germline CDR1 reads SGHAT; CDR2 reads FQNNGV. The CDR3 runs to 15 residues. The CDR3 region has the DNA TGTGCCAGCAGCTTAGAGGCCGCGGGAGAGAGTCAAAAGTTCTTC. Translation gives CASSLEAAGESQKFF.